The 17 T cell receptor beta chains given below trace back to one sample, sequenced in a study of T cells after yellow fever vaccination. TCRdb independently ran MiXCR on the 5' RACE reads; one entry per CDR3 protein. The table records about 140,000 distinct CDR3 sequences, more than 6% of them present only once. The sample consisted of CD4+ T cells sorted from PBMCs, taken 5 days after the yellow fever booster vaccination. The receptors were sampled from a man aged 25-40 years who received the YFV17D yellow fever vaccine.

This clonotype was counted many times. At one end the junction does not follow the germline gene, possibly because of a read error. V usage is TRBV14 and J usage is TRBJ1-1; D is undetermined. Germline loops: CDR1 SGHDN, CDR2 FVKESK. CDR3 length: 14 residues. CDR3 nucleotide sequence: TGTGCCAGCACCCAAATGGGAATGAACACTGAAGCTTTCTTT. Translation gives CASTQMGMNTEAFF.

This clonotype appeared many times. This rearrangement joins TRBV20-1 to TRBJ2-4, with D tentatively TRBD2 (5 bases). Trimming stripped 3 bases from V and 6 bases from J, with 12 bases between. Germline V gene sequence: CDR1 DFQATT, CDR2 SNEGSKA (reference sequence). The CDR3 has 13 residues. The DNA of the CDR3 is TGCAGTGCTAGTTTGGCGGGTGGAAACATTCAGTACTTC. Encoded protein: CSASLAGGNIQYF.

Worth noting for this clonotype: This could be a read error, since a much larger clone is one nucleotide away. This sequence joins TRBV5-1 and TRBJ2-1, with TRBD2 matching 14 bases. Germline lookup yields CDR1 SGHRS and CDR2 YFSETQ. The CDR3 runs to 19 residues. CDR3: CASSRQGGLAGATYDEQFF. The CDR3 DNA sequence: TGCGCCAGCAGCCGACAGGGGGGACTAGCGGGAGCAACCTACGATGAGCAGTTCTTC.

Ten or more counts support this clonotype. The DNA of the CDR3 is TGCGCCAGCAGCCGGGAGCGTACCGGGGAGCTGTTTTTT. Residues: CASSRERTGELFF. The rearrangement joins TRBV4-3 to TRBJ2-2; D may be TRBD2 (5 bases). V was clipped by 4 bases and J by 5 bases, with 8 bases between them. The CDR3 length is 13 residues. The germline V gene has CDR1 LGHNA and CDR2 YSLEER.

This clonotype has a handful of counts. CDR3 sequence (DNA): TGTGCCAGCAGTTTAGGGGATGGGGTAGAGGGGAGAAAGTACTTC. Translated, it gives CASSLGDGVEGRKYF. The chain recombines TRBV28 with TRBJ2-7, with D perhaps TRBD1 or TRBD2 (5 bases each). Trimming took off 2 bases at V and 11 bases at J, with 22 bases between the two ends. Germline V CDR1 and CDR2: MDHEN, SYDVKM. This CDR3 has 15 amino acids.

This clonotype was seen ten or more times. The V gene is TRBV7-6, the J gene TRBJ2-5; D is undetermined. Trimming removed 5 bases from V and 5 bases from J, with 9 bases in between. The germline CDR1 and CDR2 sequences are SGHVS and FNYEAQ. The CDR3 sequence is 12 residues long. CDR3 in DNA: TGTGCCAGCAGCCAGTTGGAGGAGACCCAGTACTTC. Translated, it gives CASSQLEETQYF.

About this clonotype itself: This may come from a read error, since a much larger clone is one base off. The chain joins TRBV5-1 to TRBJ1-5; 7 nucleotides align to TRBD1. In germline, CDR1 is SGHRS, CDR2 YFSETQ. This CDR3 spans 15 amino acids. The CDR3 spells CSSSKTGDGNQPQHF. The CDR3 DNA reads TGCTCCAGCAGCAAAACAGGGGACGGCAATCAGCCCCAGCATTTT. Full variable domain (missing parts from reference TRBV5-1 and TRBJ1-5): KAGVTQTPRYLIKTRGQQVTLSCSPISGHRSVSWYQQTPGQGLQFLFEYFSETQRNKGNFPGRFSGRQFSNSRSEMNVSTLELGDSALYLCSSSKTGDGNQPQHFGDGTRLSIL.

To note about this clonotype: This may stem from a read error, because a much larger clone lies one nucleotide away. This sequence joins TRBV20-1 and TRBJ1-5; D might be TRBD1 (6 bases). Germline CDR1 and CDR2: DFQATT and SNEGSKA (reference sequence). CDR3 length: 13 residues. The CDR3, as DNA: TGCAGTGCCCAGGACAGTAGCAAGCAGCCCCAGCATTTT. It yields the protein CSAQDSSKQPQHF.

In this sample, this clonotype turned up many times. The J gene is TRBJ2-1, the V gene TRBV6-2 or TRBV6-3; TRBD2 agrees at 12 bases. Germline V gene sequence: CDR1 MNHEY, CDR2 SVGEGT. The CDR3 is 15 residues long. V gave up 5 bases and J gave up 9 bases; unmatched junction bases: 8. CDR3 in amino acids: CASSRRLAGEAEQFF. The CDR3 DNA follows: TGTGCCAGCAGTCGCCGACTAGCGGGAGAAGCTGAGCAGTTCTTC.

This chain connects TRBV2 to TRBJ2-5; unclear D gene. Per germline, CDR1 SNHLY and CDR2 FYNNEI. CDR3 length equals 14 residues. V dropped 2 bases and J dropped 7 bases, with 14 bases sitting between them. This CDR3 reads CASSERLVRGTQYF. The CDR3 DNA reads TGTGCCAGCAGTGAAAGACTGGTTCGAGGGACCCAGTACTTC.

This clonotype showed up many times. The rearrangement uses TRBV18 and TRBJ2-3, with 11 nucleotides matching TRBD2. Germline values: CDR1 KGHSH, CDR2 LQKENI. CDR3 length equals 18 residues. The ends lost 0 bases at V and 0 bases at J; junction bases unmatched: 5. CDR3 region: CASSPPWLAGGSTDTQYF. The CDR3 nucleotides read TGTGCCAGCTCACCACCGTGGCTAGCGGGAGGAAGCACAGATACGCAGTATTTT.

This chain uses TRBV6-1 with TRBJ2-7; no definite D call. The CDR3 loop spans 16 amino acids. The germline V and J ends were trimmed by 4 bases and 1 base, with 17 bases remaining between them. Germline assignment: CDR1 MNHNS and CDR2 SASEGT. CDR3 nucleotides: TGTGCCAGCAGTGGCCCCGAACTGGCGATATCCTACGAGCAGTACTTC. Translation gives CASSGPELAISYEQYF.

V gene TRBV7-2 combines with J gene TRBJ2-7; 8 bases are shared with TRBD2. Germline lookup yields CDR1 SGHTA and CDR2 FQGNSA. The CDR3 is 16 amino acids. With V trimmed by 5 bases and J by 1 base, 10 bases remained unmatched. CDR3 amino acids: CASSRQAGVGSYEQYF. Here the CDR3 DNA reads TGTGCCAGCAGCAGACAAGCGGGAGTGGGGTCCTACGAGCAGTACTTC.

Ten or more counts support this clonotype. The V gene is TRBV7-2, the J gene TRBJ2-1, with a tentative D call TRBD1 (5 bases). This CDR3 region has 13 residues. Germline-derived CDR1 and CDR2 are SGHTA and FQGNSA. Deletions cut 3 bases from V and 3 bases from J, with 6 bases between. The CDR3 DNA sequence: TGTGCCAGCAGCTTGGACAACTACAATGAGCAGTTCTTC. Translation gives CASSLDNYNEQFF.

This clonotype was counted many times. J is TRBJ1-1 and V is TRBV28; D gene unclear. This CDR3 has 14 amino acids. Trimming removed 3 bases from V and 1 base from J, with 9 bases in between. Germline lookup yields CDR1 MDHEN and CDR2 SYDVKM. The CDR3 loop is CASSLRQSNTEAFF. CDR3 bases: TGTGCCAGCAGTTTGAGGCAGTCGAACACTGAAGCTTTCTTT.

Concerning this clonotype itself: This could be a read error, since a much larger clone is one nucleotide away. The J gene is TRBJ2-5, the V gene TRBV15, with D perhaps TRBD2 (5 bases). CDR3 size: 17 residues. From germline, CDR1 is LNHNV and CDR2 YYDKDF (reference sequence). V was pared by 4 bases and J by 2 bases, with 20 bases between. Written as DNA, the CDR3 is TGTGCCACCAGCAAGCGGCCGACTTCGAACGCGCAAGAGACCCAGTACTTC. Translating gives CATSKRPTSNAQETQYF.

At least ten counts were recorded for this clonotype. CDR3 protein: CASSTNGVHAYNEQFF. In DNA form, the CDR3 reads TGTGCCAGCAGTACGAACGGAGTTCACGCCTACAATGAGCAGTTCTTC. The rearrangement uses TRBV27 and TRBJ2-1; D is undetermined. Germline assignment: CDR1 MNHEY and CDR2 SMNVEV (reference sequence). Trimming shortened V by 5 bases and J by 2 bases, and 16 bases separated the two germline ends. The CDR3 runs 16 residues.